A selection of T cell receptor beta chains follows, all from one sample in a study of glioma-infiltrating T cells. TCRdb re-called the multiplex PCR reads through MiXCR, storing one row per CDR3 protein. Among 150,000 to 200,000 distinct CDR3 sequences listed, 32% were seen once. The sequencing sample was made of glioma tissue, nonneoplastic brain tissue, or PBMCs (not recorded which). These TCRs come from a human donor with low-grade glioma or glioblastoma, undergoing nonglioma brain surgery, or in good health (not recorded which). CDR3s leave out the opening cysteine and the closing phenylalanine or tryptophan.

>TRBV20-1|TRBJ2-3
SARDVGNRGTDKQY
>TRBV7-2|TRBJ1-1
ASSTRPDGTEAF
>TRBV6-1|TRBJ2-1
ASTRGKLAGYNEQF
>TRBV14|TRBJ2-7
ASSQDRRVEY
>TRBV28|TRBJ1-5
ASSLSGLLYQPQH
>TRBV7-9|TRBJ2-2
ASSPGLATGELF
>TRBV4-2|TRBJ2-1
ASSGAARSNEQF
>TRBV28|TRBJ2-7
ASSVTPGQGAYEQY
>TRBV6-2/TRBV6-3|TRBJ2-1
ASSRGTSGSNEQF
>TRBV5-5|TRBJ1-5
ASSTDSIGQPQH
>TRBV18|TRBJ2-1
ASSPKTSGSDEQF
>TRBV5-6|TRBJ1-2
AGSLIQGAGGGYT
>TRBV27|TRBJ2-3
ASRPGLEHTQY
>TRBV18|TRBJ2-1
ASSQGLAVTSYNEQF
>TRBV4-1|TRBJ2-2
ASSLRTGGNTGELF
>TRBV6-1|TRBJ1-4
ASHRRQGNEKLF
>TRBV6-1|TRBJ1-3
ASSSEGFSGNTIY
>TRBV5-1|TRBJ1-1
ASSLEGNEAF
>TRBV20-1|TRBJ1-1
SASPQTNTEAF
>TRBV7-9|TRBJ2-1
ASIAGNSYNEQF
>TRBV20-1|TRBJ2-1
SARPSGSGEQF
>TRBV5-1|TRBJ2-1
ASRGTTTNEQS
>TRBV12-3/TRBV12-4|TRBJ2-5
ASSLAGLAGSQETQY
>TRBV4-2|TRBJ2-7
ASSQLAGGMYEQY
>TRBV7-2|TRBJ2-1
ASSLVSGSSYNEQF
>TRBV5-1|TRBJ2-2
ASSLAYTGELF
>TRBV5-8|TRBJ2-7
ASSGRTTYEQY
>TRBV4-1|TRBJ2-7
ASSQVQGPYEQY
>TRBV7-2|TRBJ2-7
ASSFSSGTYEQY
>TRBV10-3|TRBJ1-5
AIGLTVDNQPQH
>TRBV10-3|TRBJ2-1
AISLAGRRNEQF
>TRBV27|TRBJ1-2
AAARRGGGYGYT
>TRBV3-1|TRBJ2-3
ASSQDKRGRTDTQY